The source of this T cell receptor beta chain is a study of blood T cell repertoires in COVID-19. The overall study: COVID-19 samples collected from the United States, Italy and Spain covered acute and convalescent phases. PBMCs, B-cell-depleted T cells, or T cells provided the cDNA or gDNA that made up the material.

The CDR3 runs to 14 residues. The V gene end was trimmed by 4 bases and the J gene end by 1 base; junction bases not matched to a gene: 2. Germline values: CDR1 LGHDT, CDR2 YNNKEL (reference sequence). Assignments of participants to cohorts depended upon their own reported clinical history. This clone was seen just once. Profiling relied on immunoSEQ multiplex PCR, and the TCRdb table lists in-frame clones only, not all of them. The repertoire holds 250,000 or so clones, with 87% as singletons. Sequencing input: PBMCs or T cells enriched from blood (not recorded which). This rearrangement joins TRBV3-1 (or the pseudogene TRBV3-2) to TRBJ1-2, with 8 nucleotides matching TRBD1. This receptor was taken from a woman in her thirties with acute COVID-19. The CDR3 loop is CASSRRGLNYGYTF. Written as DNA, the CDR3 is TGTGCCAGCAGCCGCAGGGGGCTTAACTATGGCTACACCTTC.